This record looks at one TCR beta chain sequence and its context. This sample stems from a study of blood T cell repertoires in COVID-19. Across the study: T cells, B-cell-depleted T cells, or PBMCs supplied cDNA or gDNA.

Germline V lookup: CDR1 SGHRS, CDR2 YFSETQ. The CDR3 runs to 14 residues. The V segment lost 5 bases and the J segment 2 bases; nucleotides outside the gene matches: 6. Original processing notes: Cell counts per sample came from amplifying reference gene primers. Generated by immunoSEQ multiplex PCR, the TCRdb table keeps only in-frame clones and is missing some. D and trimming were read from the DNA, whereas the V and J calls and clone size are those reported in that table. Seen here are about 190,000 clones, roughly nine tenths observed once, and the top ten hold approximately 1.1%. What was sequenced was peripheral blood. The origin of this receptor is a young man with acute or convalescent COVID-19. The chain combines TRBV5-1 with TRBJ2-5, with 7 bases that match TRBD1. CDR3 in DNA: TGCGCCAGCAGTAAGGGGGCGACTCAAGAGACCCAGTACTTC. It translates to CASSKGATQETQYF.